This T cell receptor beta chain was identified in a study of response to subunit inactivated influenza vaccine. General observations from the study: Seasonal influenza vaccination, on each occasion, was suggested by the authors to recruit few new T cells.

This clonotype was picked up a small number of times. The antigen remains unidentified. Germline CDR1 and CDR2: SNHLY and FYNNEI. V shed 1 base and J shed 0 bases, with 17 bases lying between them. There are 18 residues in the CDR3. TCRdb called the RT-PCR reads again in MiXCR, with one record for every CDR3 protein. The table lists about 570,000 distinct CDR3 sequences, about 11% of them singletons. These same records also appear under a second study, on T cells expressing NK-cell markers. This second study notes: TCR beta libraries carry UMIs added by 5'RACE template switching. It was sorted CD3+CD56-NKG2C+, CD3+CD56+NKG2C- and CD3+CD56+NKG2C+ T cells that provided the TCR beta repertoires. HCMV seropositivity marked seven of the eight sequenced donors; one was seronegative.

V usage is TRBV2 and J usage is TRBJ2-3, with a possible D match to TRBD1 (7 bases). The sample in question was PBMCs from blood, obtained on the day of vaccination. This receptor was taken from a man aged 45-65 years who received an inactivated influenza vaccine. CDR3 loop: CASSEDLNRGLSTDTQYF. CDR3 sequence (DNA): TGTGCCAGCAGTGAAGACCTAAACAGGGGACTTAGCACAGATACGCAGTATTTT.